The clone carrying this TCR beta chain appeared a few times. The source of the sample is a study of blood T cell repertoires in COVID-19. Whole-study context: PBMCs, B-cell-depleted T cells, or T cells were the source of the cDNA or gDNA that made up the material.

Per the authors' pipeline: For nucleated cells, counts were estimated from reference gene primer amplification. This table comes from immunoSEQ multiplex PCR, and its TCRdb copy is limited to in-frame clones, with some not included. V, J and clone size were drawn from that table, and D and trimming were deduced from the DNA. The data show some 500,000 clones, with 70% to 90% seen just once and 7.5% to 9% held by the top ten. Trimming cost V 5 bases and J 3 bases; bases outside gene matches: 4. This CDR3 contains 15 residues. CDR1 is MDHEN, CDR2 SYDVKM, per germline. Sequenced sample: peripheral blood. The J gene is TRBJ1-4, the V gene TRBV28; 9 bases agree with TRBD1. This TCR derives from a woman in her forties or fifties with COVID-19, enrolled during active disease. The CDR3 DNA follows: TGTGCCAGCAGTCCAACAGGGGGCCCTAATGAAAAACTGTTTTTT. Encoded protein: CASSPTGGPNEKLFF.